The next 21 T cell receptor beta chains were all read from a single sample in a study of cytotoxic CD8 clonotypes in ibrutinib-treated CLL. Produced via immunoSEQ multiplex PCR; TCRdb's table is partial and in-frame only. The sample consists of about 310,000 clones, 70% to 80% of them appearing once. Sample: PBMCs, taken before ibrutinib treatment. The receptors originated from a human donor with chronic lymphocytic leukemia.

This rearrangement joins TRBV5-4 to TRBJ2-1; D is unclear. The CDR3 runs 16 residues. V was shortened by 3 bases and J by 3 bases, with 16 bases between the two germline ends. The germline V gene has CDR1 SGHNT and CDR2 YYREEE (reference sequence). DNA for the CDR3: TGTGCCAGCAGCTCCACGGGCCGTACGAACTACAATGAGCAGTTCTTC. This codes for CASSSTGRTNYNEQFF.

V usage is TRBV11-3 and J usage is TRBJ1-2; no clear D. The germline CDR1 and CDR2 sequences are SGHNT and YENEEA. The V gene lost 4 bases and the J gene lost 4 bases, with 7 bases spanning the gap. CDR3 length equals 12 residues. The CDR3 protein is CASSSHGYGYTF. As DNA, the CDR3 is TGTGCCAGCAGCTCGCACGGCTATGGCTACACCTTC.

The genes are TRBV4-1 and TRBJ2-1; 10 bases agree with TRBD2. With 4 bases clipped from V and 6 bases from J, the junction kept 6 bases outside the gene matches. The CDR3 is 15 amino acids. Germline V gene lookup returns CDR1 MGHRA and CDR2 YSYEKL. The DNA for the CDR3 is TGCGCCAGCAGCCCTCTAGCGGGAGTGTTCAATGAGCAGTTCTTC. The encoded protein is CASSPLAGVFNEQFF.

The chain employs TRBV2 and TRBJ1-5, with 10 bases lining up with TRBD1. There are 14 residues in the CDR3. With 10 bases clipped from V and 7 bases from J, the junction kept 10 bases outside the gene matches. In germline, CDR1 is SNHLY, CDR2 FYNNEI. CDR3 bases: TGTGCCACAGGACAGGGGGAAATAAGGCAGCCCCAGCATTTT. The encoded protein is CATGQGEIRQPQHF.

The chain has TRBV25-1 and TRBJ1-2; TRBD1 matches at 8 bases. The germline CDR1 and CDR2 sequences are MGHDK and SYGVNS. The length of the CDR3 is 15 residues. The V gene end was trimmed by 2 bases and the J gene end by 2 bases; junction bases not matched to a gene: 4. This CDR3 is CASSEGTGRNYGYTF. For the CDR3, the DNA is TGTGCCAGCAGTGAAGGGACAGGAAGAAACTATGGCTACACCTTC.

This clone occurred a few times. The V call is TRBV9, the J call TRBJ1-2; 7 bases are shared with TRBD1. This CDR3 comprises 13 residues. The germline CDR1 and CDR2 sequences are SGDLS and YYNGEE. V shed 0 bases, J shed 8 bases, and the junction held 4 bases outside the gene matches. CDR3 nucleotide sequence: TGTGCCAGCAGCGTAGTGACAGGGAACGGCTACACCTTC. As protein: CASSVVTGNGYTF.

The CDR3 DNA is TGTGCCAGCAGCTTGGAACTAGCCTACGAGCAGTACTTC. Translation gives CASSLELAYEQYF. The chain uses TRBV5-6 and TRBJ2-7; a weak D match, TRBD2 (5 bases). Germline CDR1 SGHDT, CDR2 YYEEEE. The CDR3 length is 13 residues. Trimming stripped 0 bases from V and 2 bases from J, with 6 bases between.

This rearrangement joins TRBV28 to TRBJ2-1; 7 nucleotides align to TRBD2. The CDR3 is 12 residues long. Germline assignment: CDR1 MDHEN and CDR2 SYDVKM. The V segment lost 6 bases and the J segment 7 bases; nucleotides outside the gene matches: 3. CDR3 in DNA: TGTGCCAGCAGCCGTAGCGGGAATGAGCAGTTCTTC. Translating gives CASSRSGNEQFF.

This rearrangement joins TRBV30 to TRBJ2-2; D is ambiguous. CDR1 is GTSNPN, CDR2 SVGIG, per germline (reference sequence). The CDR3 runs 15 residues. The V and J ends lost 4 bases and 1 base respectively, with 13 bases between them. Here the CDR3 reads CAWKRLAQNTGELFF. CDR3 in DNA: TGTGCCTGGAAGCGATTAGCCCAGAACACCGGGGAGCTGTTTTTT.

The rearrangement links TRBV9 to TRBJ2-1; D gene unclear. In germline, CDR1 is SGDLS, CDR2 YYNGEE. This CDR3 spans 15 amino acids. The V and J ends lost 0 bases and 0 bases respectively, with 7 bases between them. In DNA form, the CDR3 reads TGTGCCAGCAGCGTAGCCCTACCCTCCTACAATGAGCAGTTCTTC. Translated: CASSVALPSYNEQFF.

The CDR3 here is CASRGTGTYEQYF. CDR3 coding DNA: TGTGCCAGCAGGGGGACTGGAACATACGAGCAGTACTTC. The chain is built from TRBV4-2 and TRBJ2-7; possibly TRBD2 for D (6 bases). Deletions cut 6 bases from V and 4 bases from J, with 13 bases between. Germline CDR1 reads LGHNA; CDR2 reads YNFKEQ. The CDR3 extends over 13 amino acids.

The chain joins TRBV18 to TRBJ2-7; D remains unclear. The V gene's germline CDR1 is KGHSH and CDR2 LQKENI. V lost 2 bases and J lost 0, with 11 bases in between. The CDR3 sequence is 15 residues long. DNA for the CDR3: TGTGCCAGCTCACCATCTCCAGATTTCTCCTACGAGCAGTACTTC. Its protein is CASSPSPDFSYEQYF.

This clone was picked up one time. The chain couples TRBV7-2 to TRBJ2-5; 7 positions agree with TRBD1. The V gene's germline CDR1 is SGHTA and CDR2 FQGNSA. This CDR3 is 15 amino acids long. With 5 bases clipped from V and 2 bases from J, the junction kept 8 bases outside the gene matches. The CDR3 protein is CASSRATGLQETQYF. In DNA form, the CDR3 reads TGTGCCAGCAGCAGAGCGACAGGGCTACAAGAGACCCAGTACTTC.

The rearrangement links TRBV7-9 to TRBJ2-7, with D possibly matching TRBD1 (5 bases). V lost 4 bases, J lost 6 bases, and 22 bases lay in between. The CDR3 is 16 residues long. Germline V gives CDR1 SEHNR, CDR2 FQNEAQ (reference sequence). The CDR3 region is CASSSDFSVRDLEQYF. The CDR3 bases are TGTGCCAGCAGCTCAGACTTCTCCGTCAGGGATCTCGAGCAGTACTTC.

V usage is TRBV4-1 and J usage is TRBJ1-2; D gene uncertain. CDR3 length: 15 amino acids. The germline CDR1 and CDR2 sequences are MGHRA and YSYEKL. Trimming took off 0 bases at V and 4 bases at J, with 12 bases between the two ends. CDR3 loop: CASSQEWVGGYGYTF. The CDR3, as DNA: TGCGCCAGCAGCCAAGAATGGGTCGGCGGCTATGGCTACACCTTC.

J is TRBJ2-2 and V is TRBV4-3; D is ambiguous. The CDR3 contains 16 residues. The germline gives CDR1 LGHNA, CDR2 YSLEER. V was trimmed by 4 bases and J by 3 bases, leaving 15 bases between them. CDR3 sequence (DNA): TGCGCCAGCAGCCCCGCCGGCAGGCTATACACCGGGGAGCTGTTTTTT. It codes for CASSPAGRLYTGELFF.

The chain couples TRBV30 to TRBJ2-5, with 7 bases lining up with TRBD2. Germline trimming cut 3 bases from V and 1 base from J; bases unmatched to any gene: 8. The CDR3 spans 15 residues. Germline values: CDR1 GTSNPN, CDR2 SVGIG (reference sequence). CDR3 amino acids: CAWRRGGSGQETQYF. For the CDR3, the DNA is TGTGCCTGGAGGCGGGGCGGGAGCGGCCAAGAGACCCAGTACTTC.

V and J are TRBV5-8 and TRBJ1-5; no definite D call. Trimming took 3 bases from V and 3 from J, leaving 7 bases between them. The CDR3 extends over 13 amino acids. The germline V gene has CDR1 SGHTS and CDR2 YDEGEE. CDR3 DNA: TGTGCCAGCAGCTCGGGGTTCAATCAGCCCCAGCATTTT. This translates into CASSSGFNQPQHF.

The chain has TRBV11-1 and TRBJ2-7; D ambiguous. V dropped 5 bases and J dropped 3 bases, with 5 bases sitting between them. CDR3 length: 11 amino acids. Germline CDR1 and CDR2: SGHAT and FQDESV (reference sequence). The CDR3 protein is CASSRSYEQYF. DNA for the CDR3: TGTGCCAGCAGCCGGAGCTACGAGCAGTACTTC.

The chain is built from TRBV7-3 and TRBJ2-7; 12 bases fit TRBD2. This CDR3 spans 15 amino acids. CDR1 and CDR2 (germline): SGHTA, FQGTGA. Germline trimming cut 3 bases from V and 2 bases from J; bases unmatched to any gene: 2. The CDR3 nucleotides read TGTGCCAGCAGCTTCCTAGCGGGAGGGCCCTACGAGCAGTACTTC. Translating it yields CASSFLAGGPYEQYF.

V usage is TRBV2 and J usage is TRBJ1-2, with D possibly TRBD1 on 5 matching bases. This CDR3 comprises 11 residues. Germline CDR1 SNHLY, CDR2 FYNNEI. V dropped 3 bases and J dropped 8 bases, with 7 bases sitting between them. The CDR3 DNA reads as TGTGCCAGCAGTGATTGGGGCGGCTACACCTTC. As protein: CASSDWGGYTF. The full variable domain, rest sourced from reference TRBV2 and TRBJ1-2, is EPEVTQTPSHQVTQMGQEVILRCVPISNHLYFYWYRQILGQKVEFLVSFYNNEISEKSEIFDDQFSVERPDGSNFTLKIRSTKLEDSAMYFCASSDWGGYTFGSGTRLTVV.